A single sample gave rise to the 4 T cell receptor beta chains below, sequenced in a study of shared clonotypes between healthy human individuals. Produced via immunoSEQ multiplex PCR; TCRdb's table is partial and in-frame only. The sample shows 2 million to 2.5 million clones, around 95% of them seen only once. Sequencing was performed on naive CD4+ T cells sorted from blood. The subset denotes: CD45RA+ positively selected. Receptors were obtained from a man aged 18-30 years in good health.

The chain carries TRBV6-5 and TRBJ2-7; D is ambiguous. V lost 4 bases and J lost 2, with 12 bases in between. Germline V gene sequence: CDR1 MNHEY, CDR2 SVGAGI. This CDR3 has 14 residues. The CDR3 sequence is CASSLKGLAYEQYF. The CDR3 DNA follows: TGTGCCAGCAGTTTGAAGGGCCTTGCCTACGAGCAGTACTTC.

The V and J genes are TRBV10-3 and TRBJ2-5; D ambiguous. V was trimmed by 4 bases and J by 7 bases, leaving 16 bases between them. CDR3 length: 14 residues. Germline V gene data show CDR1 as ENHRY and CDR2 as SYGVKD. The CDR3 region is CAISADGPRRTQYF. As DNA, the CDR3 is TGTGCCATCAGTGCAGACGGCCCAAGAAGGACCCAGTACTTC.

This rearrangement joins TRBV5-1 to TRBJ2-3; D is perhaps TRBD1 or TRBD2 (5 bases each). Germline CDR1 reads SGHRS; CDR2 reads YFSETQ. There are 16 residues in the CDR3. Trimming removed 2 bases at V and 1 base at J, with 14 bases between. The CDR3 nucleotides are TGCGCCAGCAGCTTACGCCCCGGGACGGGCACAGATACGCAGTATTTT. Protein product: CASSLRPGTGTDTQYF.

The CDR3 loop reads CSVGEGSEQYF. CDR3 in DNA: TGCAGCGTTGGGGAGGGGAGCGAGCAGTACTTC. The V gene is TRBV29-1, the J gene TRBJ2-7; 7 bases fit TRBD2. There are 11 residues in the CDR3. Trimming at V came to 4 bases and at J to 6 bases, leaving 3 bases not matched to a gene. Per germline, CDR1 SQVTM and CDR2 ANQGSEA.